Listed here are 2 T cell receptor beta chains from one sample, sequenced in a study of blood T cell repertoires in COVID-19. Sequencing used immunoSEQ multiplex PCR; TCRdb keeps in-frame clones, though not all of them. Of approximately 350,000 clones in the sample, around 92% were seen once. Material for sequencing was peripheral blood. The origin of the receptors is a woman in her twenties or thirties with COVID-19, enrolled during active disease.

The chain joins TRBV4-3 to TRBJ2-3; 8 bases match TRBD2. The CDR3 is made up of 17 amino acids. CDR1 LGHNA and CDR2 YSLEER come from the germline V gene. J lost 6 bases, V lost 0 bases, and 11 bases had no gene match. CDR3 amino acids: CASSQDPSGGTPDTQYF. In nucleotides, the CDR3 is TGCGCCAGCAGCCAAGATCCATCGGGAGGGACGCCGGATACGCAGTATTTT.

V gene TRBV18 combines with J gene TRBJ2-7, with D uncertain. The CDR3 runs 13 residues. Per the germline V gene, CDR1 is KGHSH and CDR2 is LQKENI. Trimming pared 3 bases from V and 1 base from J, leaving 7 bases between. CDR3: CASSPDGSYEQYV. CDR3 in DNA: TGTGCCAGCTCACCCGACGGGTCCTACGAGCAGTACGTC.